What follows are 21 T cell receptor beta chains derived from one specimen sequenced in a study of T cells in Graves' hyperthyroidism and ophthalmopathy. The investigators amplified TCR beta CDR3 regions from RNA transcripts. HTBI primers were used for first-round RT-PCR of the TCR CDR3. TCRdb independently ran MiXCR on the multiplex PCR reads; one entry per CDR3 protein. The sample records 650,000 to 700,000 distinct CDR3 sequences, roughly 17% being singletons. Sequenced input: blood. These receptors originate from a man aged 45-65 years with Graves' hyperthyroidism.

This clonotype came up many times. The chain has TRBV10-3 and TRBJ1-4; TRBD1 matches at 8 bases. There are 16 residues in the CDR3. J gave up 4 bases and V 3 bases, and 7 bases lay outside the gene matches. Germline loops: CDR1 ENHRY, CDR2 SYGVKD. CDR3 sequence (DNA): TGTGCCATCAGTGACCCGACTACAGGGGGTAATGAAAAACTGTTTTTT. It specifies CAISDPTTGGNEKLFF.

This clonotype was counted many times. The chain combines TRBV6-1 with TRBJ2-7; TRBD2 matches 12 bases. V lost 2 bases, J lost 0 bases, and 11 bases stayed unmatched. This CDR3 comprises 19 residues. Germline CDR1 and CDR2: MNHNS and SASEGT. Written as DNA, the CDR3 is TGTGCCAGCAGTGAAACCGGGACTAGCGGGCATATCCTCTCCTACGAGCAGTACTTC. Translated: CASSETGTSGHILSYEQYF.

This clonotype was found many times. This chain connects TRBV7-2 to TRBJ2-5; 14 nucleotides match TRBD2. The length of the CDR3 is 18 residues. The V gene's germline CDR1 is SGHTA and CDR2 FQGNSA. After removal of 5 bases from V and 4 bases from J, the junction contained 12 bases not matched to a gene. The CDR3 sequence: CASSGPGTSGSRGETQYF. The CDR3 region has the DNA TGTGCCAGCAGCGGACCCGGGACTAGCGGGAGCAGGGGAGAGACCCAGTACTTC.

This clonotype has more than one count but fewer than ten. The chain links TRBV9 to TRBJ1-2; a weak D match, TRBD1 (5 bases). From germline, CDR1 is SGDLS and CDR2 YYNGEE. V was cut by 0 bases and J by 0 bases, with 9 bases left in between. The CDR3 is 15 amino acids. The chain's CDR3 is CASSVGGLANYGYTF. CDR3 nucleotides: TGTGCCAGCAGCGTAGGGGGGTTAGCTAACTATGGCTACACCTTC.

This clonotype was seen repeatedly, ten times or more. The J gene is TRBJ2-7, the V gene TRBV10-3; D not certain. The CDR3 totals 13 residues. Between the trimmed V and J ends, which lost 6 bases and 2 bases, there was a span of 11 bases. Germline assignment: CDR1 ENHRY and CDR2 SYGVKD. Written as DNA, the CDR3 is TGTGCCATCAGCGTCGAGGTAGCCTACGAGCAGTACTTC. Translating it yields CAISVEVAYEQYF.

The chain joins TRBV6-2 or TRBV6-3 to TRBJ2-1; 7 nucleotides match TRBD1. CDR3 length: 18 residues. CDR1 and CDR2 (germline): MNHEY, SVGEGT. V was clipped by 5 bases and J by 9 bases; unmatched bases: 22. CDR3 loop: CASSDFPLGTLGGGEQFF. The CDR3 DNA reads as TGTGCCAGCAGTGACTTCCCGCTAGGGACCTTAGGGGGCGGTGAGCAGTTCTTC.

This clonotype was observed a handful of times. The V call is TRBV13, the J call TRBJ2-2, with 8 bases fitting TRBD1. Germline CDR1 PRHDT, CDR2 FYEKMQ (reference sequence). J was trimmed by 7 bases and V by 5 bases; bases with no gene match: 6. The CDR3 contains 14 residues. The CDR3 nucleotides read TGTGCCAGCAGCATGGACAGGGAGGTCGGGGAGCTGTTTTTT. Residues: CASSMDREVGELFF.

This clonotype was detected a few times. CDR3 sequence (DNA): TGTGCCAGCAGACCGGACAGGGGGCTTGGGGAGCAGTACTTC. This translates into CASRPDRGLGEQYF. The rearrangement uses TRBV7-9 and TRBJ2-7, with TRBD1 matching 11 bases. The J segment lost 7 bases and the V segment lost 6 bases, leaving 8 bases of the junction unmatched. Germline assignment: CDR1 SEHNR and CDR2 FQNEAQ (reference sequence). This CDR3 is 14 amino acids long.

J is TRBJ1-6 and V is TRBV27; TRBD1 is a possible D gene (6 bases). This CDR3 has 13 residues. The V and J ends lost 9 bases and 7 bases respectively, with 13 bases between them. The germline V gene has CDR1 MNHEY and CDR2 SMNVEV (reference sequence). The CDR3 loop reads CARRDNLNSPLHF. CDR3 nucleotide sequence: TGTGCCAGAAGGGACAATTTAAATTCACCCCTCCACTTT.

The sample holds many counts of this clonotype. V is TRBV2 and J is TRBJ2-2, with 10 positions matching TRBD2. From germline, CDR1 is SNHLY and CDR2 FYNNEI. CDR3 length: 15 residues. With 6 bases clipped from V and 0 bases from J, the junction kept 1 base outside the gene matches. CDR3 DNA sequence: TGTGCCAGCAGAGGGACTAGCGCGAACACCGGGGAGCTGTTTTTT. It is translated as CASRGTSANTGELFF.

This clonotype has at least ten counts. The chain employs TRBV11-2 and TRBJ2-5; the D gene could be TRBD1 or TRBD2 (6 bases each). The germline gives CDR1 SGHAT, CDR2 FQNNGV. V shed 6 bases and J shed 5 bases, with 16 bases lying between them. CDR3 length equals 14 residues. CDR3 DNA sequence: TGTGCCAGCAGTCAAGGGGGGACGGGCGAGACCCAGTACTTC. The encoded protein is CASSQGGTGETQYF.

V and J are TRBV6-5 and TRBJ2-7; the D gene is possibly TRBD2 (5 bases). Trimming left V 0 bases short and J 1 base short, with 10 bases between. Germline assignment: CDR1 MNHEY and CDR2 SVGAGI. This CDR3 contains 15 residues. CDR3 protein: CASSYSSGKSYEQYF. DNA of the CDR3: TGTGCCAGCAGTTACTCGTCCGGGAAATCCTACGAGCAGTACTTC.

This clonotype was detected only once. The chain employs TRBV3-1 and TRBJ2-1, with 8 nucleotides matching TRBD2. Trimming at V came to 7 bases and at J to 7 bases, leaving 6 bases not matched to a gene. The germline CDR1 and CDR2 sequences are LGHDT and YNNKEL (reference sequence). This CDR3 comprises 13 residues. Here the CDR3 reads CASNRASGNEQFF. Written as DNA, the CDR3 is TGTGCCAGCAACCGTGCTAGCGGGAATGAGCAGTTCTTC.

This clonotype was detected only a few times. This chain uses TRBV19 with TRBJ2-3; TRBD2 matches 9 bases. The germline gives CDR1 LNHDA, CDR2 SQIVND (reference sequence). V lost 6 bases to trimming and J lost 1 base; unmatched junction nucleotides: 2. The CDR3 length is 14 residues. CDR3 DNA sequence: TGTGCCAGTAGGACTAGCGGAGGCACAGATACGCAGTATTTT. Translating gives CASRTSGGTDTQYF.

The gene calls are TRBV11-2 and TRBJ2-5; 9 bases map to TRBD2. The CDR3 sequence is 18 residues long. Trimming cost V 6 bases and J 3 bases; bases outside gene matches: 17. Germline V gene lookup returns CDR1 SGHAT and CDR2 FQNNGV. The CDR3 here is CASSSRGGRAPIEETQYF. CDR3 coding DNA: TGTGCCAGCAGTTCGCGGGGCGGGAGGGCACCCATTGAAGAGACCCAGTACTTC.

This clonotype was seen repeatedly, ten times or more. The chain uses TRBV28 and TRBJ2-2, with D maybe TRBD1 (6 bases). The V end lost 6 bases, the J end lost 4 bases, and 15 bases lay between the germline ends. There are 15 residues in the CDR3. CDR1 is MDHEN and CDR2 is SYDVKM in the germline V gene. For the CDR3, the DNA is TGTGCCAGCAGCCTACAGGGAATTGGCACCGGGGAGCTGTTTTTT. Translation: CASSLQGIGTGELFF.

This clonotype occurred once. The V call is TRBV20-1, the J call TRBJ2-7, with TRBD2 identical over 15 bases. The CDR3 consists of 18 residues. Germline lookup yields CDR1 DFQATT and CDR2 SNEGSKA (reference sequence). V was pared by 5 bases and J by 3 bases, with 14 bases of the junction left unmatched. The CDR3 region has the DNA TGCAGTGCTTTGACCCCCGGGACTAGCGGGAGGAAGGACTACGAGCAGTACTTC. It codes for CSALTPGTSGRKDYEQYF.

The V gene is TRBV5-1, the J gene TRBJ1-4; 9 positions match TRBD1. The V and J ends lost 4 bases and 2 bases, in that order; junction bases with no gene match: 3. CDR1 is SGHRS, CDR2 YFSETQ, per germline. This CDR3 is 15 amino acids long. The CDR3 here is CASSMTGGTNEKLFF. DNA of the CDR3: TGCGCCAGCAGCATGACAGGGGGGACTAATGAAAAACTGTTTTTT.

The genes are TRBV29-1 and TRBJ1-4; D gene ambiguous. The germline CDR1 and CDR2 sequences are SQVTM and ANQGSEA. This CDR3 has 13 residues. Trimming cost V 7 bases and J 0 bases, with 9 bases left between them. CDR3 DNA sequence: TGCAGCGCCCGACGGACAACTAATGAAAAACTGTTTTTT. This sequence encodes CSARRTTNEKLFF. The variable domain in full, with the rest retrieved from reference TRBV29-1 and TRBJ1-4, is SAVISQKPSRDICQRGTSLTIQCQVDSQVTMMFWYRQQPGQSLTLIATANQGSEATYESGFVIDKFPISRPNLTFSTLTVSNMSPEDSSIYLCSARRTTNEKLFFGSGTQLSVL.

This clonotype was seen at least ten times. The chain links TRBV28 to TRBJ2-1; D may be TRBD2 (5 bases). Trimming cost V 7 bases and J 7 bases, with 14 bases left between them. The germline V gene has CDR1 MDHEN and CDR2 SYDVKM. This CDR3 spans 13 amino acids. The CDR3 region has the DNA TGTGCCAGCAAGACGGGAAGGACTAATGAGCAGTTCTTC. Translation gives CASKTGRTNEQFF.

In this sample, this clonotype turned up many times. This chain connects TRBV9 to TRBJ2-1; maybe TRBD2 (6 bases). Germline CDR1 SGDLS, CDR2 YYNGEE. V dropped 3 bases and J dropped 4 bases, with 17 bases sitting between them. The CDR3 consists of 16 residues. The CDR3 is CASSGYRAGGYNEQFF. CDR3 nucleotide sequence: TGTGCCAGCAGCGGGTATCGAGCGGGCGGGTACAATGAGCAGTTCTTC.